The 12 T cell receptor beta chains listed next were all sequenced from one sample in a study of blood T cell repertoires in COVID-19. The table came from immunoSEQ multiplex PCR; TCRdb's copy has only in-frame clones and leaves some out. In the table there are around 320,000 clones, about 91% of which are singletons. Sequencing input: peripheral blood. The receptors come from a woman under 40 who had recovered from COVID-19.

This rearrangement joins TRBV2 to TRBJ2-2; D ambiguous. Germline values: CDR1 SNHLY, CDR2 FYNNEI. The ends were cut back, 4 bases at V and 1 base at J, with 10 bases in the middle. The CDR3 covers 15 residues. The DNA of the CDR3 is TGTGCCAGCAGTGTCGCGGCGATGAACACCGGGGAGCTGTTTTTT. This translates into CASSVAAMNTGELFF.

This clone was detected only once. The chain carries TRBV6-2 or TRBV6-3 and TRBJ1-2; no reliable D call. CDR1 is MNHEY, CDR2 SVGEGT, per germline. CDR3 length: 13 amino acids. V was shortened by 6 bases and J by 6 bases, with 14 bases between the two germline ends. In DNA, the CDR3 is TGTGCCAGCAGCATCTACAGCTATCATGGCTACACCTTC. Translated, it gives CASSIYSYHGYTF.

V usage is TRBV27 and J usage is TRBJ1-2, with D hard to call. V gave up 6 bases and J gave up 2 bases, with 7 bases separating them. Germline CDR1 reads MNHEY; CDR2 reads SMNVEV (reference sequence). CDR3 size: 12 residues. CDR3 nucleotide sequence: TGTGCCAGCAGAGCGGACAACTATGGCTACACCTTC. Translated, it gives CASRADNYGYTF.

The J gene is TRBJ2-2, the V gene TRBV30; TRBD2 matches 9 bases. CDR1 and CDR2 (germline): GTSNPN, SVGIG (reference sequence). This CDR3 region has 16 residues. J gave up 4 bases and V 4 bases, and 10 bases lay outside the gene matches. DNA for the CDR3: TGTGCCTGGACCCCCGGCGGGGGGGCCCTCACCGGGGAGCTGTTTTTT. This gives the protein CAWTPGGGALTGELFF. Full variable domain (rest looked up from reference TRBV30 and TRBJ2-2): SQTIHQWPATLVQPVGSPLSLECTVEGTSNPNLYWYRQAAGRGLQLLFYSVGIGQISSEVPQNLSASRPQDRQFILSSKKLLLSDSGFYLCAWTPGGGALTGELFFGEGSRLTVL.

The chain links TRBV28 to TRBJ1-2, with a tentative D call TRBD1 (6 bases). With 3 bases removed from V and 5 bases from J, the gap between germline ends came to 19 bases. The CDR3 loop spans 16 amino acids. Germline V gives CDR1 MDHEN, CDR2 SYDVKM. The CDR3 sequence: CASSLSPGAGVYGYTF. CDR3 bases: TGTGCCAGCAGTTTGTCGCCCGGGGCAGGGGTTTATGGCTACACCTTC.

J is TRBJ2-5 and V is TRBV7-9; D call uncertain. This CDR3 has 12 residues. Trimming cost V 3 bases and J 4 bases, with 6 bases left between them. Germline lookup yields CDR1 SEHNR and CDR2 FQNEAQ (reference sequence). In DNA, the CDR3 is TGTGCCAGCAGCTTGTCCCTAGAGACCCAGTACTTC. As protein: CASSLSLETQYF.

The chain uses TRBV5-6 and TRBJ2-7; the match to TRBD1 covers 9 bases. After removal of 0 bases from V and 1 base from J, the junction contained 2 bases not matched to a gene. The CDR3 spans 15 residues. CDR1 and CDR2 (germline): SGHDT, YYEEEE. CDR3 nucleotides: TGTGCCAGCAGCTTGGTAGGACAGGGGTCCTACGAGCAGTACTTC. Translating gives CASSLVGQGSYEQYF. Looking up the rest from reference TRBV5-6 and TRBJ2-7 gives the full variable domain: DAGVTQSPTHLIKTRGQQVTLRCSPKSGHDTVSWYQQALGQGPQFIFQYYEEEERQRGNFPDRFSGHQFPNYSSELNVNALLLGDSALYLCASSLVGQGSYEQYFGPGTRLTVT.

This clone has a single count. This chain uses TRBV9 with TRBJ2-7; 10 positions agree with TRBD2. Germline lookup yields CDR1 SGDLS and CDR2 YYNGEE. The CDR3 is 13 residues long. Trimming removed 0 bases from V and 11 bases from J; junction bases left unmatched: 5. The CDR3 here is CASSVEASGGKYF. In DNA form, the CDR3 reads TGTGCCAGCAGCGTAGAAGCTAGCGGGGGAAAGTACTTC.

This clone was observed once. J is TRBJ1-2 and V is TRBV9, with no clear D. There are 13 residues in the CDR3. V lost 7 bases to trimming and J lost 0 bases, with 10 bases between them. CDR1 is SGDLS and CDR2 is YYNGEE in the germline V gene. The chain's CDR3 is CASGEMSNYGYTF. CDR3 nucleotides: TGTGCCAGCGGGGAGATGTCTAACTATGGCTACACCTTC.

This clone showed up just once. The gene calls are TRBV15 and TRBJ2-3, with D possibly TRBD2 on 5 matching bases. Germline values: CDR1 LNHNV, CDR2 YYDKDF (reference sequence). Trimming shortened V by 1 base and J by 9 bases, and 8 bases separated the two germline ends. There are 12 residues in the CDR3. The CDR3 sequence: CATSRVPGTQYF. The CDR3 nucleotides are TGTGCCACCAGCAGAGTACCGGGAACGCAGTATTTT.

The chain employs TRBV5-6 and TRBJ1-2; 7 bases line up with TRBD1. This CDR3 contains 13 residues. V was pared by 0 bases and J by 6 bases, with 2 bases of the junction left unmatched. Germline V gene data show CDR1 as SGHDT and CDR2 as YYEEEE. Here the CDR3 DNA reads TGTGCCAGCAGCTTGGAAAGGGGGCATGGCTACACCTTC. Its protein product is CASSLERGHGYTF.

The V gene is TRBV7-9, the J gene TRBJ1-6; a weak D match, TRBD1 (5 bases). The CDR3 contains 13 residues. Germline CDR1 and CDR2: SEHNR and FQNEAQ (reference sequence). Trimming left V 2 bases short and J 7 bases short, with 6 bases between. The CDR3 loop is CASSLQGNSPLHF. CDR3 bases: TGTGCCAGCAGCTTACAGGGAAATTCACCCCTCCACTTT.